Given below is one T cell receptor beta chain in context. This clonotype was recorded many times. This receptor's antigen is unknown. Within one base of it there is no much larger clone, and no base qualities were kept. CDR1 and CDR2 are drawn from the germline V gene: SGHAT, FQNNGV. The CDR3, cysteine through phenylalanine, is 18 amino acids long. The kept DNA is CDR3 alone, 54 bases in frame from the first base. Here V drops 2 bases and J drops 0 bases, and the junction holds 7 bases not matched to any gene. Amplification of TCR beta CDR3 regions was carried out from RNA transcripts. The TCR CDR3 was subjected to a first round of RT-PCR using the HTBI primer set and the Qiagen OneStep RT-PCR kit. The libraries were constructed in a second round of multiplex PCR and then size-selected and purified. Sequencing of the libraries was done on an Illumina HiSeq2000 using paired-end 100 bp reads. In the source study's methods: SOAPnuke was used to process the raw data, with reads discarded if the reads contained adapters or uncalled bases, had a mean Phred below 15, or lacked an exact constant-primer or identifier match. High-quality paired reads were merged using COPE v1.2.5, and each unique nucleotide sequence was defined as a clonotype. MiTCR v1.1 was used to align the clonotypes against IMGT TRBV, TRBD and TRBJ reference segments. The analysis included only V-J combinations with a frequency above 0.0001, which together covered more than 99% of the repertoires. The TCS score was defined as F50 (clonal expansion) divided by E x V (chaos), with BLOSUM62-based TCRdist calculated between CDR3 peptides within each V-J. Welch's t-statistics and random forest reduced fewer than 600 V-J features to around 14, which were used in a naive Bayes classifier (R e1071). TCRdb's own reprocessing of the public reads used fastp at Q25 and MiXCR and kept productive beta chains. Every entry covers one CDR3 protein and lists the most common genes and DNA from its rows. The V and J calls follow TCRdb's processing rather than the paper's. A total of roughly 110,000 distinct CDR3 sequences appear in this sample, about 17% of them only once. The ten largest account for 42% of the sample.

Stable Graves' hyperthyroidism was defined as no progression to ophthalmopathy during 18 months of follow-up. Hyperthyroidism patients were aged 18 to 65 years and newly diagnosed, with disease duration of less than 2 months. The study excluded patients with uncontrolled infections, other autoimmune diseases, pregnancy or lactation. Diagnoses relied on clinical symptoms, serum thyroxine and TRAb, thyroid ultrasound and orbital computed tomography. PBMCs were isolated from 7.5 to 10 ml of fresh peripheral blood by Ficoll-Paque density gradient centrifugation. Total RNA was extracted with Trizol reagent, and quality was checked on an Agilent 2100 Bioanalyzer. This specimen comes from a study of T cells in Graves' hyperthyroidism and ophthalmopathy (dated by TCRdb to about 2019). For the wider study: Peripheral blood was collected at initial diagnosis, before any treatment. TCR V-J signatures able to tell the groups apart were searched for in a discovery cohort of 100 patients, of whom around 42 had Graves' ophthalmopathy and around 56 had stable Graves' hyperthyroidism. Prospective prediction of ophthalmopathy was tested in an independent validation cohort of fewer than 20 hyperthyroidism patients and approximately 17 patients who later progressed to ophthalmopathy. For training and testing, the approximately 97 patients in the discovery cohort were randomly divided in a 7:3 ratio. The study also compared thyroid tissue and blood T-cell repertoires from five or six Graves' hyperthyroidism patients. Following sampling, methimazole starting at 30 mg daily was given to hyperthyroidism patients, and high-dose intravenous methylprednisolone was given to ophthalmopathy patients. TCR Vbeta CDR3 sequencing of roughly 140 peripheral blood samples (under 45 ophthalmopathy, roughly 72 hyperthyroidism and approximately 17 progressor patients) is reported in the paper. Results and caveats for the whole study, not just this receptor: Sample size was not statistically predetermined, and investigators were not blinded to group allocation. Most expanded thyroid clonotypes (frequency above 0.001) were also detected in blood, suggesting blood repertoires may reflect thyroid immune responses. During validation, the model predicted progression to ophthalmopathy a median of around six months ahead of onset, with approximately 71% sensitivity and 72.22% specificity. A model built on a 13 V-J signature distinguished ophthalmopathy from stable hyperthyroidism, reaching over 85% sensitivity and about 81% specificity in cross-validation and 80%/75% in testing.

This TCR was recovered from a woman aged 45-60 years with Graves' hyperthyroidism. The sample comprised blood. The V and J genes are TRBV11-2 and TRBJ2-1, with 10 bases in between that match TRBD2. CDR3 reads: CASSLSPSGRSSYNEQFF. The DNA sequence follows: TGTGCCAGCAGCTTAAGTCCTAGCGGGAGATCCTCCTACAATGAGCAGTTCTTC.